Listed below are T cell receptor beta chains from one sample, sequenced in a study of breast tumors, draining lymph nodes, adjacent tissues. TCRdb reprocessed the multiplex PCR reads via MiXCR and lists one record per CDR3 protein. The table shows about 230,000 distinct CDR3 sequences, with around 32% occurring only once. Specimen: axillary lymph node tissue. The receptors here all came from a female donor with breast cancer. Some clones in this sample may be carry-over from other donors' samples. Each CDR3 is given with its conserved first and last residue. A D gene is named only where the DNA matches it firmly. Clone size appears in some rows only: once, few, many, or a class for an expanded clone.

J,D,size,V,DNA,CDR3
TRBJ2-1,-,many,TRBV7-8,TGTGCCAGCAGCTTAGCGGGCGCGTCGAATGAGCAGTTCTTC,CASSLAGASNEQFF
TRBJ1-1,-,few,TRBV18,TGTGCCAGCTCACCACGGGGAGCAGGATCGAACACTGAAGCTTTCTTT,CASSPRGAGSNTEAFF
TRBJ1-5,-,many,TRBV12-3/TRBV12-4,TGTGCCAGCAGTTTAGCGGATAATCAGCCCCAGCATTTT,CASSLADNQPQHF
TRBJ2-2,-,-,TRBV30,TGTGCCTGGAACGGGGAGCTGTTTTTT,CAWNGELFF
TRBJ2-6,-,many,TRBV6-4,TGTGCCAGCAGTCCCTCGAACAGCCCTGGGGCCAACGTCCTGACTTTC,CASSPSNSPGANVLTF
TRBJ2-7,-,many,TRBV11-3,TGTGCCAGCAGCTTAGTCCGGGACCACGAGCAGTACTTC,CASSLVRDHEQYF
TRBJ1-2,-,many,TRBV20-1,TGCAGTGCTAGAGATTCAGGGAACTATGGCTACACCTTC,CSARDSGNYGYTF
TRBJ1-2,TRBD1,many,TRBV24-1,TGTGCCACCAGTGACGTACAGGGGGCTGGCTATGGCTACACCTTC,CATSDVQGAGYGYTF
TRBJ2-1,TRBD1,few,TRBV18,TGTGCCAGCGCCGGGACAGGGGGCCGGAATGAGCAGTTCTTC,CASAGTGGRNEQFF
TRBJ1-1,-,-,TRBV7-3,TGTGCCAGTCGTCGCCAGGGGAACACTGAAGCTTTCTTT,CASRRQGNTEAFF
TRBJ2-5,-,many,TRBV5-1,TGCGCCAGCAGCCAGGGGCCTACGGGGGCTCGGGAGACCCAGTACTTC,CASSQGPTGARETQYF
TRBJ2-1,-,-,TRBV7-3,TGTGCCTGGACGGAGGGCCGGTACAATGAGCAGTTCTTC,CAWTEGRYNEQFF
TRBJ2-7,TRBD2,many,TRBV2,TGTGCCAGCAGTGCGATGACTAGCGGGTCCTACGAGCAGTACTTC,CASSAMTSGSYEQYF
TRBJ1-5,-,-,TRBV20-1,TGCAGTGCCCCTGGATTGTGGCGGGGAAGCTACGAGCATTTT,CSAPGLWRGSYEHF
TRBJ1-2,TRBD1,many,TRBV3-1,TGTGCCAGCAGCCAAGGACAGGGGGTTGGGAATGGCTACACCTTC,CASSQGQGVGNGYTF
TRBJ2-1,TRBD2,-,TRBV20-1,TGCAGTGCTAAGGACAGCGCACTAGCGGGCAGGAATGAGCAGTTCTTC,CSAKDSALAGRNEQFF
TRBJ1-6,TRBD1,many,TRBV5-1,TGCGCCAGCAGCTTGAGCCAGGGGGGGGGTTCACCCCTCCACTTT,CASSLSQGGGSPLHF
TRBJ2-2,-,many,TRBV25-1,TGTGCCAGCAGTCAAACCAGACAGGTCGGGGAGCTGTTTTTT,CASSQTRQVGELFF
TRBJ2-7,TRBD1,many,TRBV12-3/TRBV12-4,TGTGCCAGCAGAGATACCGGGACAGGGAGCTCCTACGAGCAGTACTTC,CASRDTGTGSSYEQYF
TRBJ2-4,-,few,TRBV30,TGTGCCTGGAGTGTCAGGGCCAAAAACATTCAGTACTTC,CAWSVRAKNIQYF
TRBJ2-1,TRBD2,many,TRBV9,TGTGCCAGCAGCGTCGGGCGGGGGTCGGGGGTGGAGCAGTTCTTC,CASSVGRGSGVEQFF
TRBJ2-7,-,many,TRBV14,TGTGCCAGCAGCCCCCAGGGTTACGAGCAGTACTTC,CASSPQGYEQYF
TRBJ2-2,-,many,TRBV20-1,TGCAGTGCCCCAAATAACACCGGGGAGCTGTTTTTT,CSAPNNTGELFF
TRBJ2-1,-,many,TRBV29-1,TGCAGCGTTGAACGGGCGGGAACATACAATGAGCAGTTCTTC,CSVERAGTYNEQFF
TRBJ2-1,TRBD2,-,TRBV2,TGTGCCAGCAGTTTCGCTAGCGGGAGGGCCAATGAGCAGTTCTTC,CASSFASGRANEQFF
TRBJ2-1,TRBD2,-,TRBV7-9,TGTGCCAGCAGCTTGGGGGGACTAGCGGGAGTGGGCAATGAGCAGTTCTTC,CASSLGGLAGVGNEQFF
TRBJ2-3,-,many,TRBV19,TGTGCCAGTAGTATAGCGGGCAGGGGGGTACTTACTAGCACAGATACGCAGTATTTT,CASSIAGRGVLTSTDTQYF
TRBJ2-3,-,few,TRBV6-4,TGTGCCAGCAGCCCGCTTAGCGGAGCTAGCACAGATACGCAGTATTTT,CASSPLSGASTDTQYF
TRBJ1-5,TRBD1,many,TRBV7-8,TGTGCCAGCAGCGGCCGGACAGGGGGCAGCAATCAGCCCCAGCATTTT,CASSGRTGGSNQPQHF
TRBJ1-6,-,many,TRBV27,TGTGCCAGCACCGGGGCCTCGGGGTCACCCCTCCACTTT,CASTGASGSPLHF
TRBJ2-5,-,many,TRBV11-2,TGTGCCAGCAGCCCCAACCTCGGGAATCGAGAGACCCAGTACTTC,CASSPNLGNRETQYF
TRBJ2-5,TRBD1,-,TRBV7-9,TGTGCCAGCAGCTTAGGGAGGACAGGGGGCTTCCGGGAGACCCAGTACTTC,CASSLGRTGGFRETQYF
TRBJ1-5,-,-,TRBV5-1,TGCGCCAGCAGCCCAATGGGAGTTAGCAATCAGCCCCAGCATTTT,CASSPMGVSNQPQHF
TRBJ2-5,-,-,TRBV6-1,TGTGCCAGCAGTGAAGCGGCGGGAGAGACCCAGTACTTC,CASSEAAGETQYF
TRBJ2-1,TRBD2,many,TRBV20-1,TGCAGTGCTAGACTAGCGGGGGCCTACAATGAGCAGTTCTTC,CSARLAGAYNEQFF
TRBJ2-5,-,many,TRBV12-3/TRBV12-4,TGTGCCAGCATGGTCCACAGGGTCGGACAGACCCAGTACTTC,CASMVHRVGQTQYF
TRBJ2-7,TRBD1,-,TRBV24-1,TGTGCCACCAGTGAAGGGACAGGGGGCAGGGAGCAGTACTTC,CATSEGTGGREQYF
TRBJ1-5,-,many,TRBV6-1,TGTGCCACCTATGACACAAATCAGCCCCAGCATTTT,CATYDTNQPQHF
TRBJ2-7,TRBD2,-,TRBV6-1,TGTGCCAGCAGTCAAGCGGGGGGACTAGGAGACTACGAGCAGTACTTC,CASSQAGGLGDYEQYF
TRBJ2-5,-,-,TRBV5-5,TGTGCCAGCAGCTTATCGGGCGCGGGCTACGAGACCCAGTACTTC,CASSLSGAGYETQYF